These 25 T cell receptor beta chains were all obtained from the same sample, sequenced in a study of T cell responses to AZD1222 COVID-19 vaccine. Assay used: immunoSEQ multiplex PCR; TCRdb lists only in-frame clones, some missing. Of around 110,000 clones in the sample, almost 95% were seen once. The source was peripheral blood, collected 28 days after the second AZD1222 dose. The source is an adult who received the AZD1222 COVID-19 vaccine.

This clone showed up just once. This rearrangement joins TRBV7-9 to TRBJ2-7; 8 bases align to TRBD1. CDR1 and CDR2 (germline): SEHNR, FQNEAQ (reference sequence). This CDR3 spans 18 amino acids. The junction had 19 bases not matched to a gene; V was cut back by 4 bases and J by 5 bases. For the CDR3, the DNA is TGTGCCAGCAGCTCATATGATGGACAGGGACACCCTCCTCACGAGCAGTACTTC. Amino acid sequence: CASSSYDGQGHPPHEQYF.

This sequence joins TRBV30 and TRBJ1-5; 7 bases are shared with TRBD1. CDR1 is GTSNPN and CDR2 is SVGIG in the germline V gene (reference sequence). CDR3 size: 13 residues. V was pared by 3 bases and J by 7 bases, with 6 bases of the junction left unmatched. The CDR3 spells CAWSRTGGQPQHF. The CDR3 nucleotides read TGTGCCTGGAGCCGGACAGGCGGGCAGCCCCAGCATTTT.

The rearrangement links TRBV5-4 to TRBJ1-1, with TRBD1 matching over 10 bases. Germline lookup yields CDR1 SGHNT and CDR2 YYREEE (reference sequence). This CDR3 has 15 amino acids. Germline trimming cut 6 bases from V and 6 bases from J; bases unmatched to any gene: 11. The CDR3 nucleotides read TGTGCCAGCATAAAGGGACAGGGGACCTTCGCTGAAGCTTTCTTT. Its protein product is CASIKGQGTFAEAFF.

This clone appeared a few times. The rearrangement links TRBV6-5 to TRBJ1-5; no firm D call. Looked up from germline, CDR1 is MNHEY and CDR2 is SVGAGI. The V gene lost 6 bases and the J gene lost 1 base, with 13 bases spanning the gap. CDR3 length equals 15 residues. As DNA, the CDR3 is TGTGCCAGCAGCGTGGACTTAGTCAGCAATCAGCCCCAGCATTTT. It codes for CASSVDLVSNQPQHF.

The J gene is TRBJ2-5, the V gene TRBV27, with TRBD1 matching 9 bases. Trimming took 4 bases from V and 6 from J; bases not matched to a gene: 6. The CDR3 has 14 amino acids. Germline CDR1 MNHEY, CDR2 SMNVEV (reference sequence). The CDR3 DNA sequence: TGTGCCAGCAGTTATACAGGGGGCGCGAAGACCCAGTACTTC. It yields the protein CASSYTGGAKTQYF.

The table lists this clone with a count of one. V usage is TRBV5-1 and J usage is TRBJ1-1, with D perhaps matching TRBD1 (5 bases). The CDR3 spans 13 residues. The V gene lost 4 bases and the J gene lost 6 bases, with 13 bases spanning the gap. Germline assignment: CDR1 SGHRS and CDR2 YFSETQ. The CDR3 loop reads CASSTKTESEAFF. As DNA, the CDR3 is TGCGCCAGCAGCACAAAGACAGAATCTGAAGCTTTCTTT.

V gene TRBV6-1 combines with J gene TRBJ1-5, with TRBD1 matching 8 bases. After removal of 1 base from V and 2 bases from J, the junction contained 4 bases not matched to a gene. The CDR3 contains 16 residues. Per the germline V gene, CDR1 is MNHNS and CDR2 is SASEGT. The CDR3, as DNA: TGTGCCAGCAGTGAAGAAGAGGGACAGGGCAATCAGCCCCAGCATTTT. It codes for CASSEEEGQGNQPQHF.

The chain carries TRBV30 and TRBJ2-1; D is ambiguous. V was cut by 0 bases and J by 0 bases, with 9 bases left in between. Germline V gene lookup returns CDR1 GTSNPN and CDR2 SVGIG (reference sequence). The CDR3 has 15 amino acids. Here the CDR3 DNA reads TGTGCCTGGAGTGTTGGGGTGAGCTCCTACAATGAGCAGTTCTTC. Protein: CAWSVGVSSYNEQFF.

The chain couples TRBV27 to TRBJ1-2; 8 bases fit TRBD1. CDR3 length: 15 residues. With V trimmed by 5 bases and J by 2 bases, 7 bases remained unmatched. The V gene's germline CDR1 is MNHEY and CDR2 SMNVEV (reference sequence). CDR3 DNA: TGTGCCAGCAGTCCCCGGACAGGGCAAAACTATGGCTACACCTTC. Translated: CASSPRTGQNYGYTF.

Details on this clone: At the DNA level, this CDR3 is encoded by other sequences in the same sample as well. The chain links TRBV27 to TRBJ2-1, with TRBD2 matching over 12 bases. V trimming: 5 bases; J trimming: 3 bases; junction bases outside the gene matches: 2. This CDR3 spans 15 amino acids. Germline V CDR1 and CDR2: MNHEY, SMNVEV (reference sequence). The CDR3 loop is CASSQTSGSYNEQFF. CDR3 DNA: TGTGCCAGCAGTCAGACTAGCGGGAGCTACAATGAGCAGTTCTTC.

This clone turned up a few times. J is TRBJ1-5 and V is TRBV6-1; maybe TRBD1 (5 bases). Germline values: CDR1 MNHNS, CDR2 SASEGT. V lost 0 bases to trimming and J lost 2 bases, with 11 bases between them. This CDR3 spans 16 amino acids. CDR3 amino acids: CASSEALRGGNQPQHF. The DNA for the CDR3 is TGTGCCAGCAGTGAAGCGCTTCGGGGGGGCAATCAGCCCCAGCATTTT.

This chain links TRBV10-2 with TRBJ2-1; D is perhaps TRBD1 (6 bases). The length of the CDR3 is 13 residues. Germline V gene sequence: CDR1 WSHSY, CDR2 SAAADI. The V and J ends lost 6 bases and 4 bases respectively, with 10 bases between them. CDR3 amino acids: CASSRDTYNEQFF. For the CDR3, the DNA is TGCGCCAGCAGCAGGGACACTTACAATGAGCAGTTCTTC.

This clone occurred once. This chain joins TRBV19 and TRBJ1-6; 7 bases line up with TRBD1. This CDR3 region has 14 residues. Per the germline V gene, CDR1 is LNHDA and CDR2 is SQIVND (reference sequence). Trimming cost V 4 bases and J 13 bases; bases outside gene matches: 10. The CDR3 here is CASSTRDSPPPLHF. CDR3 sequence (DNA): TGTGCCAGTAGTACCCGGGACAGCCCTCCGCCCCTCCACTTT.

This rearrangement joins TRBV2 to TRBJ2-7; 11 bases are a match to TRBD2. CDR3 length: 16 amino acids. The V gene end was trimmed by 7 bases and the J gene end by 4 bases; junction bases not matched to a gene: 12. Germline CDR1 is SNHLY and CDR2 is FYNNEI. CDR3: CASTSSGRAFSYEQYF. The CDR3 DNA follows: TGTGCCAGCACCAGTAGCGGGAGGGCCTTCTCTTACGAGCAGTACTTC.

The gene calls are TRBV5-1 and TRBJ2-5; D remains ambiguous. The length of the CDR3 is 12 residues. From germline, CDR1 is SGHRS and CDR2 YFSETQ. With 2 bases removed from V and 2 bases from J, the gap between germline ends came to 4 bases. Here the CDR3 DNA reads TGCGCCAGCAGCTTTGCACAAGAGACCCAGTACTTC. Residues: CASSFAQETQYF.

With regard to this clone: Other nucleotide sequences in the sample specify the same CDR3. V and J are TRBV28 and TRBJ1-1, with D hard to call. CDR3 size: 12 residues. Germline V gene sequence: CDR1 MDHEN, CDR2 SYDVKM. Trimming removed 4 bases from V and 1 base from J, with 4 bases in between. In DNA, the CDR3 is TGTGCCAGCAGTTCTCCGAACACTGAAGCTTTCTTT. This translates into CASSSPNTEAFF.

The chain links TRBV6-5 to TRBJ2-1; 8 bases are shared with TRBD2. J lost 6 bases, V lost 1 base, and 8 bases had no gene match. Germline V gene sequence: CDR1 MNHEY, CDR2 SVGAGI. The CDR3 covers 16 residues. CDR3 nucleotide sequence: TGTGCCAGCAGTTACTTTTCGGGAGGGCCCTCCAATGAGCAGTTCTTC. Its protein product is CASSYFSGGPSNEQFF.

This clone occurred once. V gene TRBV10-1 combines with J gene TRBJ1-1; 9 bases match TRBD1. V shed 4 bases and J 4 bases; nucleotides not matched to a gene: 7. The CDR3 has 15 residues. Looked up from germline, CDR1 is WNHNN and CDR2 is SYGVQD (reference sequence). CDR3 sequence (DNA): TGCGCCAGCAGTGCCGGGACAGGGTCAACCACTGAAGCTTTCTTT. Its translation: CASSAGTGSTTEAFF.

V gene TRBV6-4 combines with J gene TRBJ2-1; 13 bases fit TRBD2. Losses at the gene ends were 0 bases for V and 6 bases for J; bases not matched to a gene: 5. The CDR3 has 17 amino acids. Germline values: CDR1 MRHNA, CDR2 SNTAGT. CDR3 DNA sequence: TGTGCCAGCAGTGACTCCCCGGGACTAGCGGGAAGCAATGAGCAGTTCTTC. This encodes CASSDSPGLAGSNEQFF.

This clone was seen a single time. The V and J genes are TRBV5-1 and TRBJ1-5, with 11 nucleotides matching TRBD1. Trimming cost V 5 bases and J 7 bases; bases outside gene matches: 2. CDR3 length equals 13 residues. The germline gives CDR1 SGHRS, CDR2 YFSETQ. CDR3 sequence reads: CASSRDRGQPQHF. As DNA, the CDR3 is TGCGCCAGCAGTCGGGACAGGGGGCAGCCCCAGCATTTT.

J is TRBJ2-3 and V is TRBV10-3; 8 bases agree with TRBD2. Germline V lookup: CDR1 ENHRY, CDR2 SYGVKD. Unmatched junction bases numbered 8, after V lost 2 bases and J lost 4 bases. The CDR3 runs 16 residues. The DNA of the CDR3 is TGTGCCATCAGTGAGATGATTAGCGGGACCGCAGATACGCAGTATTTT. Amino acid sequence: CAISEMISGTADTQYF.

The DNA for the CDR3 is TGCGCCAGCAGCCAAGGGACTAGCGCCAGGGAAGATACGCAGTATTTT. Translated: CASSQGTSAREDTQYF. J is TRBJ2-3 and V is TRBV4-1, with 9 bases identical to TRBD2. Germline trimming cut 1 base from V and 5 bases from J; bases unmatched to any gene: 7. Germline assignment: CDR1 MGHRA and CDR2 YSYEKL. The CDR3 is made up of 16 amino acids.

The chain couples TRBV19 to TRBJ1-1, with D tentatively TRBD1 (5 bases). Germline loops: CDR1 LNHDA, CDR2 SQIVND (reference sequence). The V end was cut by 4 bases, the J end by 1 base, with 13 bases between. The CDR3 is 15 amino acids. CDR3 nucleotide sequence: TGTGCCAGTAGTACGGCGACCGGGACGAACACTGAAGCTTTCTTT. As protein: CASSTATGTNTEAFF.

The count of this clone is one. The V gene is TRBV5-4, the J gene TRBJ2-7; 9 bases align to TRBD2. CDR1 SGHNT and CDR2 YYREEE come from the germline V gene (reference sequence). The CDR3 length is 14 residues. V was clipped by 4 bases and J by 6 bases; unmatched bases: 8. The CDR3 DNA reads as TGTGCCAGCAGCGGCAATAGCGGGAGTAGCGAGCAGTACTTC. The encoded protein is CASSGNSGSSEQYF. Using reference TRBV5-4 and TRBJ2-7 for the parts outside the CDR3, the full variable domain is ETGVTQSPTHLIKTRGQQVTLRCSSQSGHNTVSWYQQALGQGPQFIFQYYREEENGRGNFPPRFSGLQFPNYSSELNVNALELDDSALYLCASSGNSGSSEQYFGPGTRLTVT.

V and J are TRBV9 and TRBJ1-1, with D unclear. Deletions cut 3 bases from V and 3 bases from J, with 15 bases between. The CDR3 extends over 15 amino acids. Germline V gene data show CDR1 as SGDLS and CDR2 as YYNGEE. The DNA of the CDR3 is TGTGCCAGCAGCGCATCGGGCACGGCCCACACTGAAGCTTTCTTT. Encoded protein: CASSASGTAHTEAFF.